Following are 14 T cell receptor beta chains from one sample sequenced in a study of post-analysis software for immune sequencing data. General study findings and limits: Roughly five TRBV segments were significantly more frequent in patients than in controls. TRBV5-6, TRBV5-1 and TRBV20-1 were among these segments.

Unique-molecular-identifier-tagged TCR beta cDNA libraries were used. In TCRdb, the PCR reads were re-called with MiXCR into one record per CDR3 protein. The sample has fewer than 700,000 distinct CDR3 sequences; 44% are singletons. The antigens of these receptors remain unknown. Sequencing input: blood. These receptors were obtained from a girl under 18 with multiple sclerosis.

The rearrangement links TRBV11-2 to TRBJ2-5; no definite D call. With the DNA end fitting TRBJ2-7 better, the J assignment may be wrong. The CDR3 consists of 14 residues. Germline V gene lookup returns CDR1 SGHAT and CDR2 FQNNGV. The CDR3 loop reads CASSLTLSSREQYF. For the CDR3, the DNA is TGTGCCAGCAGCTTAACACTCTCCTCCCGCGAGCAGTACTTC.

In this sample, this clonotype turned up once. V usage is TRBV10-3 and J usage is TRBJ2-3, with D uncertain. The V end lost 2 bases, the J end lost 4 bases, and 10 bases lay between the germline ends. Germline CDR1 is ENHRY and CDR2 is SYGVKD. The CDR3 is 14 residues long. CDR3 sequence reads: CAISEPNRADTQYF. The CDR3 DNA is TGTGCCATCAGTGAGCCTAATAGGGCAGATACGCAGTATTTT.

Only a few counts were recorded for this clonotype. This chain uses TRBV6-1 with TRBJ1-4; 8 nucleotides line up with TRBD1. CDR1 MNHNS and CDR2 SASEGT come from the germline V gene. J lost 8 bases, V lost 4 bases, and 21 bases had no gene match. This CDR3 region has 19 residues. The chain's CDR3 is CASSVPALRDRSNHEKLFF. The CDR3 region has the DNA TGTGCCAGCAGTGTCCCGGCCCTAAGGGACAGGTCAAATCACGAAAAACTGTTTTTT.

This clonotype is a singleton in its sample. The chain combines TRBV15 with TRBJ1-5; D uncertain. The V and J ends lost 2 bases and 3 bases respectively, with 2 bases between them. This CDR3 spans 12 amino acids. Per the germline V gene, CDR1 is LNHNV and CDR2 is YYDKDF (reference sequence). CDR3: CATSRTNQPQHF. DNA of the CDR3: TGTGCCACCAGCAGAACCAATCAGCCCCAGCATTTT.

The chain employs TRBV2 and TRBJ2-4, with 10 bases that match TRBD1. The J call may be wrong; the DNA end is better matched by TRBJ2-7. Germline assignment: CDR1 SNHLY and CDR2 FYNNEI. The CDR3 totals 14 residues. In DNA, the CDR3 is TGTGCCAGCAGATGCGACAGGGGGCGAATCGAGCAGTACTTC. Protein: CASRCDRGRIEQYF.

The J gene is TRBJ2-4, the V gene TRBV10-3, with D maybe TRBD2 (7 bases). The assigned J gene may be wrong: the sequence end matches TRBJ2-7 better. Germline V lookup: CDR1 ENHRY, CDR2 SYGVKD. The CDR3 contains 15 residues. The CDR3 sequence: CAISDGGLAVHEQYF. DNA for the CDR3: TGTGCCATCAGCGACGGGGGGCTAGCAGTCCACGAGCAGTACTTC.

This clonotype was observed once. This chain links TRBV20-1 with TRBJ1-5; D might be TRBD1 (5 bases). Germline V gene lookup returns CDR1 DFQATT and CDR2 SNEGSKA (reference sequence). The CDR3 sequence is 13 residues long. V was pared by 0 bases and J by 9 bases, with 12 bases between. CDR3 protein: CSARDQEGRPQHF. Written as DNA, the CDR3 is TGCAGTGCTAGAGATCAAGAGGGGAGGCCCCAGCATTTT.

The genes are TRBV5-1 and TRBJ2-5, with TRBD2 as a possible D gene (6 bases). This CDR3 region has 18 residues. Germline CDR1 is SGHRS and CDR2 is YFSETQ. The V gene lost 5 bases and the J gene lost 3 bases, with 26 bases spanning the gap. The CDR3 here is CASSNRPGLQRIKETQYF. The CDR3 DNA reads as TGCGCCAGCAGTAACAGACCGGGACTCCAACGAATCAAAGAGACCCAGTACTTC.

This chain connects TRBV10-3 to TRBJ2-5; 12 bases map to TRBD2. This CDR3 region has 15 residues. The junction had 12 bases not matched to a gene; V was cut back by 5 bases and J by 11 bases. The germline CDR1 and CDR2 sequences are ENHRY and SYGVKD. The DNA of the CDR3 is TGTGCCATCAGTCCGGGACTAGCGGGTTTCAATGAGCAGTACTTC. It yields the protein CAISPGLAGFNEQYF.

The CDR3 spells CASSPGNNEKLFF. CDR3 coding DNA: TGTGCCAGCAGCCCAGGGAATAATGAAAAACTGTTTTTT. The chain joins TRBV7-2 to TRBJ1-4; the D gene is possibly TRBD1 (5 bases). V dropped 5 bases and J dropped 4 bases, with 8 bases sitting between them. The CDR3 covers 13 residues. CDR1 SGHTA and CDR2 FQGNSA come from the germline V gene. Drawing the rest from reference TRBV7-2 and TRBJ1-4, the complete variable domain is GAGVSQSPSNKVTEKGKDVELRCDPISGHTALYWYRQSLGQGLEFLIYFQGNSAPDKSGLPSDRFSAERTGGSVSTLTIQRTQQEDSAVYLCASSPGNNEKLFFGSGTQLSVL.

The chain recombines TRBV20-1 with TRBJ2-4; D is unclear. Per germline, CDR1 DFQATT and CDR2 SNEGSKA (reference sequence). Trimming took off 2 bases at V and 13 bases at J, with 12 bases between the two ends. The CDR3 contains 11 residues. Here the CDR3 DNA reads TGCAGTGCTAGAAGGGTCAATGAGCAGTACTTC. As protein: CSARRVNEQYF.

This clonotype has a handful of counts. The chain joins TRBV29-1 to TRBJ2-7; the D is unclear. The end of the DNA aligns better with TRBJ2-5, so the J call may be wrong. The CDR3 has 13 amino acids. CDR1 is SQVTM and CDR2 is ANQGSEA in the germline V gene. CDR3 coding DNA: TGCAGCGTCAAACCCGGCCTCGGGGAGACCCAGTACTTC. Translation gives CSVKPGLGETQYF.

CDR3 in amino acids: CSVFRGGNQETQYF. The CDR3 region has the DNA TGCAGCGTTTTCAGGGGAGGTAACCAAGAGACCCAGTACTTC. The chain carries TRBV29-1 and TRBJ2-5; D is perhaps TRBD1 or TRBD2 (6 bases each). CDR3 length: 14 residues. CDR1 is SQVTM and CDR2 is ANQGSEA in the germline V gene. Trimming took 5 bases from V and 0 from J, leaving 13 bases between them.

This sequence joins TRBV20-1 and TRBJ2-5, with D perhaps TRBD2 (5 bases). Germline CDR1 reads DFQATT; CDR2 reads SNEGSKA (reference sequence). Trimming left V 0 bases short and J 4 bases short, with 12 bases between. CDR3 length: 14 amino acids. CDR3 nucleotide sequence: TGCAGTGCTAGAGATCTTCGGGAAGGAGAGACCCAGTACTTC. Translation gives CSARDLREGETQYF.